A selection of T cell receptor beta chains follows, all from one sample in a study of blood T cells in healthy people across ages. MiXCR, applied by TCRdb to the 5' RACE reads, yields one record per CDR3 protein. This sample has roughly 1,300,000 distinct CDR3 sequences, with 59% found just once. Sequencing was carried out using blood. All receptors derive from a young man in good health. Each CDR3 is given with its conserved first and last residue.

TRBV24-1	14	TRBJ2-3	CATSDNDRRNTQYF
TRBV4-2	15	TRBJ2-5	CASMGAGGHQETQYF
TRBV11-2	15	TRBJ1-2	CASSLDPGTVNGYTF
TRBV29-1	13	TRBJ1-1	CSVVGTLSTEAFF
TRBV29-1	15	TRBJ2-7	CSVVEAGGTSYEQYF
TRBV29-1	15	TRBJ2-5	CSVGLGTSVQETQYF
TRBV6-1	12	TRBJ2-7	CASTDALYEQYF
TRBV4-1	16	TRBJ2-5	CASSQTSGGGQETQYF
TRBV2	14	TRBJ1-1	CASTMDRGGTEAFF
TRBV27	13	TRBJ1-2	CASSPYLNYGYTF
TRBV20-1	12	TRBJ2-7	CSARETPYEQYF
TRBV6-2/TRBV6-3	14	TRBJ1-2	CASSYYLGSYGYTF
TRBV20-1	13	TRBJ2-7	CSARPRGPYEQYF
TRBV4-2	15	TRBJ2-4	CASSQGPGGKEEQYF
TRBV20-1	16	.	CSAGPLRDRGLYEQYF
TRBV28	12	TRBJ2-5	CASSFHLETQYF
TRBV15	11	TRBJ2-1	CATSRQDEQFF
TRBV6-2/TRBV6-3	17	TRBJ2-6	CASSLPRHPSGANVLTF
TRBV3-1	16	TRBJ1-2	CASSQGTERTNYGYTF
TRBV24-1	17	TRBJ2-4	CATSDSTIGTDKNIQYF
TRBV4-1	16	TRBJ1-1	CASSAPGGQGNTEAFF
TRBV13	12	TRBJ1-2	CASSLWSQGYTF
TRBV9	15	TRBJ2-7	CASSPRGLASYEQYF
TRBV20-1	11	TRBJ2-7	CSAQTGDEQYF
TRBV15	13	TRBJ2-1	CATSRLVGYEQFF
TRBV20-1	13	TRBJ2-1	CSARDQRLHEQFF
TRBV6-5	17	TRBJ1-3	CASSSPRDADSGNTIYF
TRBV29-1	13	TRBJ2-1	CSATGDPYNEQFF
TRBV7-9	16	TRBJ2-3	CASSFHRGISTDTQYF
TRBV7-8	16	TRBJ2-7	CASSLLAGETINEQYF
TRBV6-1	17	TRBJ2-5	CASSENLSGGSGETQYF
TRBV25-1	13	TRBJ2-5	CASTRDTEETQYF
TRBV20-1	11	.	CSAEDRYEQYF
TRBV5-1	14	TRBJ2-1	CASSRSSGQGEQFF
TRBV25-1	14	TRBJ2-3	CASSEYTSTDTQYF
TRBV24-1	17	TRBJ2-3	CATSDRGAGKRTDTQYF
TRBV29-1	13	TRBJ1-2	CSGGDRSMEGYTF
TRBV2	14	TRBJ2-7	CASRRDGGSYEQYF
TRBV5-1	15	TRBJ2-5	CASSPTADPQETQYF
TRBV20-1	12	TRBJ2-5	CSSGTAGNEQYF